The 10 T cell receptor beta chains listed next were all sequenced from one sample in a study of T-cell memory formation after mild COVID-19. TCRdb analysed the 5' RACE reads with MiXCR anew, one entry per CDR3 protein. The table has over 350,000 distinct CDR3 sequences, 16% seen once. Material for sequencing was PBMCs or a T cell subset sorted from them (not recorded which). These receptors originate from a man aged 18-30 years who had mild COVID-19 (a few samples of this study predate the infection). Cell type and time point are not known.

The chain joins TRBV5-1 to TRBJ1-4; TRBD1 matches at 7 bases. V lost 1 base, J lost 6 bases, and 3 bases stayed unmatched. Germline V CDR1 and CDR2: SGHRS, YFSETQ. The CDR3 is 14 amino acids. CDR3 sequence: CASSLSGGDEKLFF. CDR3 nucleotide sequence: TGCGCCAGCAGCTTGTCAGGGGGGGATGAAAAACTGTTTTTT.

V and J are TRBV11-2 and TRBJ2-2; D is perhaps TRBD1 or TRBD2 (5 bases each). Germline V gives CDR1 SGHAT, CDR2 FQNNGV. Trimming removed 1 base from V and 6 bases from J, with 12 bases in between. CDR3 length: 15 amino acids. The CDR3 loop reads CASSLGDHPPGELFF. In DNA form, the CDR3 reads TGTGCCAGCAGCTTAGGGGACCATCCGCCCGGGGAGCTGTTTTTT.

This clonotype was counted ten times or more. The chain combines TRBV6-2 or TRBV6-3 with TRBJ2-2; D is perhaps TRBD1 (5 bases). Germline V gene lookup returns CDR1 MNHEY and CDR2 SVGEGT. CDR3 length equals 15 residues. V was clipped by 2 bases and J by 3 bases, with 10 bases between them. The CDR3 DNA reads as TGTGCCAGCAGTTACAGGGGTCCGGACACCGGGGAGCTGTTTTTT. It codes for CASSYRGPDTGELFF.

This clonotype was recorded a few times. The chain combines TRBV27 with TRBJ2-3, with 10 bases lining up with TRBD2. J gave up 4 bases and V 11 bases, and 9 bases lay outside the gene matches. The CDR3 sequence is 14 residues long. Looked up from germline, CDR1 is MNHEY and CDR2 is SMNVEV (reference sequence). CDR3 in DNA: TGTGCCGCCCGAAGCGGGGGGGCCGCAGATACGCAGTATTTT. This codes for CAARSGGAADTQYF.

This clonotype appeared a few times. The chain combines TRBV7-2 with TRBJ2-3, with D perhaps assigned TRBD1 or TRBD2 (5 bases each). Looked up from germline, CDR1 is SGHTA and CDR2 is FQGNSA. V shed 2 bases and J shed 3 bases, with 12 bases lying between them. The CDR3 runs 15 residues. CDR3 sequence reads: CASSLMGPATDTQYF. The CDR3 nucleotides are TGTGCCAGCAGCTTAATGGGACCGGCAACAGATACGCAGTATTTT.

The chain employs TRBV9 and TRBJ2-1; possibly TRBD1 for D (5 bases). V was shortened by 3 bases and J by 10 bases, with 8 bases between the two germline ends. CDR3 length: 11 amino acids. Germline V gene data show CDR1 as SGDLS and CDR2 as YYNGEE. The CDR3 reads CASSDRQEQFF. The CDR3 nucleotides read TGTGCCAGCAGCGATCGACAGGAGCAGTTCTTC.

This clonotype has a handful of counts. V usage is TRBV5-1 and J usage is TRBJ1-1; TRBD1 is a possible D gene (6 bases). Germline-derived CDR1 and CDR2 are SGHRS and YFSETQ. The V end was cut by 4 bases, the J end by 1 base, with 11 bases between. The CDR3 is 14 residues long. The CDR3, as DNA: TGCGCCAGCAGCCCGGGACACCCGAACACTGAAGCTTTCTTT. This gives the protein CASSPGHPNTEAFF.

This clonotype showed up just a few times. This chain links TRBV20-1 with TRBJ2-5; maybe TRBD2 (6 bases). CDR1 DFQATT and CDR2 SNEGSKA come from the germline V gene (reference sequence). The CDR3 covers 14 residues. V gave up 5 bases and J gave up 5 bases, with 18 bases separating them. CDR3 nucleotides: TGCAGTGCTCTACAGGTCCGGGAGTGGGAGACCCAGTACTTC. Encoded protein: CSALQVREWETQYF.

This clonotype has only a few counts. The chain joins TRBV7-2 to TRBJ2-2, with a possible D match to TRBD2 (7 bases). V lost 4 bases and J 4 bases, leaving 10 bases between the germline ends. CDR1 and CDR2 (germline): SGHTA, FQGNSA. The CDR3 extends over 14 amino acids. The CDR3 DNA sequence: TGTGCCAGCAGCTGGGGGGGCGGCACCGGGGAGCTGTTTTTT. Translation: CASSWGGGTGELFF.

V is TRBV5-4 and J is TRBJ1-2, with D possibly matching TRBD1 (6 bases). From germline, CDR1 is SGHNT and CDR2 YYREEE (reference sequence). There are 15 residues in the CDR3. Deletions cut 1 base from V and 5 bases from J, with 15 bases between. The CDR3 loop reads CASSLPTGLSYGYTF. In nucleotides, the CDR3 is TGTGCCAGCAGCTTGCCTACAGGGCTCTCTTATGGCTACACCTTC.